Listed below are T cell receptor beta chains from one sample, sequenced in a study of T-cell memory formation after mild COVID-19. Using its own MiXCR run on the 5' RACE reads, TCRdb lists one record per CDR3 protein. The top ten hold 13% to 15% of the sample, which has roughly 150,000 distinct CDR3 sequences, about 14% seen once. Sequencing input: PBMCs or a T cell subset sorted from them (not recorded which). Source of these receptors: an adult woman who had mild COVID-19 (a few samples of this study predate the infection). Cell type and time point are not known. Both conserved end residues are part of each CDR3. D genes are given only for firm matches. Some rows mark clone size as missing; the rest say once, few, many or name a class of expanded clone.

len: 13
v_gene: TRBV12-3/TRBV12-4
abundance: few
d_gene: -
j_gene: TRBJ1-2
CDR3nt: TGTGCCAGCAGTTTGTCCGGGGGCTATGGCTACACCTTC
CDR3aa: CASSLSGGYGYTF

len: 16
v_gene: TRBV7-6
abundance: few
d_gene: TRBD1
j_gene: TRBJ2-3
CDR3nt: TGTGCCAGCAGCCTAAGGACAGGGGGCTTGACAGATACGCAGTATTTT
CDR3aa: CASSLRTGGLTDTQYF

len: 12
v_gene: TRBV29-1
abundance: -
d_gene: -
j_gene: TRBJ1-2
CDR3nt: TGCAGCGGCCTACAGGGCCCTAGTGGCTACACCTTC
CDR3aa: CSGLQGPSGYTF

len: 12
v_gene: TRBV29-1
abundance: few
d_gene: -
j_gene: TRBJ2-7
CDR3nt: TGCAGCGTGGCGACTCGGGGCTACGAGCAGTACTTC
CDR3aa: CSVATRGYEQYF

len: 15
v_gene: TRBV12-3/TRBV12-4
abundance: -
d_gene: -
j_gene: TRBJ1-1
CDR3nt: TGTGCCAGCAGTCCCCCACAAACCCCTGGGGCTGAAGCTTTCTTT
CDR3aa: CASSPPQTPGAEAFF

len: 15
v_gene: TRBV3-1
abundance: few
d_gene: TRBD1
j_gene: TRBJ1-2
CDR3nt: TGTGCCAGCAGCGCTACAGGGGGCAGGCACTATGGCTACACCTTC
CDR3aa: CASSATGGRHYGYTF

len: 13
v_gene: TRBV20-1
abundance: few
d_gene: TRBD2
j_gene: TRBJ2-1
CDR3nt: TGCAGTGCTCCTAGCGGGGCCTACAATGAGCAGTTCTTC
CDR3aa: CSAPSGAYNEQFF

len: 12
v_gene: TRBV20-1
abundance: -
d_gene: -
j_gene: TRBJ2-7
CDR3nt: TGCAGTGCTAGCACATGGGTTCGCGAGCAGTACTTC
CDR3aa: CSASTWVREQYF

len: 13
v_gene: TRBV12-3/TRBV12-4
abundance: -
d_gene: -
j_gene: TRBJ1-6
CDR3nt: TGTGCCAGCAGTTTACAGGGATATTCACCCCTCCACTTT
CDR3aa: CASSLQGYSPLHF

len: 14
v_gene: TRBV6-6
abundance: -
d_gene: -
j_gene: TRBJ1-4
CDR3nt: TGTGCCAGCAGTTACTCGAGGCAGACCGAAAAACTGTTTTTT
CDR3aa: CASSYSRQTEKLFF

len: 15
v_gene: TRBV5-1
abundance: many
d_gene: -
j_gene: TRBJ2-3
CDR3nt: TGCGCCAGCAGCTTGGTGGGACAATCAACAGATACGCAGTATTTT
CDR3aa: CASSLVGQSTDTQYF

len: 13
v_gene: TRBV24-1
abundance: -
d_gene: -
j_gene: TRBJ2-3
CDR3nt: TGTGCCACCAGTGAGTTCAGCACAGATACGCAGTATTTT
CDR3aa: CATSEFSTDTQYF

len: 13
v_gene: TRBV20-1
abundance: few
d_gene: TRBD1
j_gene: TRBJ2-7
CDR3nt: TGCAGTGCCCGGGACAGACTAACCTACGAGCAGTACTTC
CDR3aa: CSARDRLTYEQYF

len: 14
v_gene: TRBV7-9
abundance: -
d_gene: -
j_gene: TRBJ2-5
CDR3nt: TGTGCCAGCAGCCAGAACGGGAACCAAGAGACCCAGTACTTC
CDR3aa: CASSQNGNQETQYF

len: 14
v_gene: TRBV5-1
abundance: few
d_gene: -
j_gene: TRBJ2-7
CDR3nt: TGCGCCAGCACCCTTACACAGGGATTCTACGAGCAGTACTTC
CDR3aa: CASTLTQGFYEQYF

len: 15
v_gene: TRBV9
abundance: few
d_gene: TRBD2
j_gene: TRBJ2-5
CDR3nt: TGTGCCAGCAGCGTAGCGGGGGGGCCCGATGAGACCCAGTACTTC
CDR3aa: CASSVAGGPDETQYF

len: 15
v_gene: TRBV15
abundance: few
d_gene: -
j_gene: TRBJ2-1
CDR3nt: TGTGCCACCAGCAGAGACAGGGGACCCTACAATGAGCAGTTCTTC
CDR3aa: CATSRDRGPYNEQFF

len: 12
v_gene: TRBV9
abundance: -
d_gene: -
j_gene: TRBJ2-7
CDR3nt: TGTGCCAGCAGCGTAGGGGGTGGGGAGCAGTACTTC
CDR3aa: CASSVGGGEQYF

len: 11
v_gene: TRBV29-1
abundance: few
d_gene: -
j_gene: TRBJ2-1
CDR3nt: TGCAGCGTTGAGGGCCGAAATGAGCAGTTCTTC
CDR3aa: CSVEGRNEQFF

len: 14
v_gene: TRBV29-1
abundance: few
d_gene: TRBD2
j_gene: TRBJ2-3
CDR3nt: TGCAGCGCAGCGGGAGGGCAGGGGACAGATACGCAGTATTTT
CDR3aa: CSAAGGQGTDTQYF

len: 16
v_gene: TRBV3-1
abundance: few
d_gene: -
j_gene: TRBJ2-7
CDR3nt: TGTGCCAGCAGCCAAGGGTCTCTGGGTAGCTCCTACGAGCAGTACTTC
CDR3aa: CASSQGSLGSSYEQYF

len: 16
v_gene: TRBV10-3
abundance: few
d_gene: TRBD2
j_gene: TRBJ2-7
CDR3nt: TGTGCCATCAGGCCAGCTAGCGGGGGTAGCTCCTACGAGCAGTACTTC
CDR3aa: CAIRPASGGSSYEQYF

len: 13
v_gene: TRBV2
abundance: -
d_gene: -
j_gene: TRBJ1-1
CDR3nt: TGTGCCAGCAGTGAACGGGTGAACACTGAAGCTTTCTTT
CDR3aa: CASSERVNTEAFF

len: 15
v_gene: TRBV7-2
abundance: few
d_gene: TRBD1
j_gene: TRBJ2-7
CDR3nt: TGTGCCAGCAGCCCCTGGACAGGGACGACCTACGAGCAGTACTTC
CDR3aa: CASSPWTGTTYEQYF

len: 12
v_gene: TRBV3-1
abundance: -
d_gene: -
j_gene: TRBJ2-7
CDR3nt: TGTGCCAGCAGCCGTACTTCCTACGAGCAGTACTTC
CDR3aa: CASSRTSYEQYF